This is a list of T cell receptor beta chains from one sample in a study of T-cell memory formation after mild COVID-19. One entry per CDR3 protein results from TCRdb running MiXCR on the 5' RACE reads. The data contain more than 250,000 distinct CDR3 sequences, around 15% of them singletons. Sample: PBMCs or a T cell subset sorted from them (not recorded which). Source of these receptors: a man aged 18 to 29 who had mild COVID-19 (a few samples of this study predate the infection). Cell type and time point are not known. The CDR3 runs from the conserved cysteine through the conserved F or W. The D gene is left open where the match is weak. Rows give clone size only sometimes, using once, few, many, or a class for an expanded clone.

cdr3_nt: TGTGCCGGCTCCCCGGGACTAGGGGGCAATGAGCAGTTCTTC
cdr3_aa: CAGSPGLGGNEQFF
d_call: TRBD2
v_call: TRBV27
j_call: TRBJ2-1
clone_size: many

cdr3_nt: TGTGCCAGCAGCGTAGGCCCTTTGCGGGGGACCAATGAGCAGTTCTTC
cdr3_aa: CASSVGPLRGTNEQFF
d_call: TRBD2
v_call: TRBV9
j_call: TRBJ2-1
clone_size: few

cdr3_nt: TGTGCCAGCAGCTTAGTCCGGACAGGGGGCTCAGATACGCAGTATTTT
cdr3_aa: CASSLVRTGGSDTQYF
d_call: TRBD1
v_call: TRBV7-9
j_call: TRBJ2-3
clone_size: few

cdr3_nt: TGCGCCAGCAGCCCCGGGGGGAGACTCACAGATACGCAGTATTTT
cdr3_aa: CASSPGGRLTDTQYF
d_call: TRBD2
v_call: TRBV5-1
j_call: TRBJ2-3
clone_size: NA

cdr3_nt: TGTGCCAGCAGCTTATCGGCCAGGGCTCAGGAGACCCAGTACTTC
cdr3_aa: CASSLSARAQETQYF
d_call: NA
v_call: TRBV7-2
j_call: TRBJ2-5
clone_size: many

cdr3_nt: TGTGCCAGCTCACGGGAGGGGGGTTCCTCCTACGAGCAGTACTTC
cdr3_aa: CASSREGGSSYEQYF
d_call: NA
v_call: TRBV18
j_call: TRBJ2-7
clone_size: few

cdr3_nt: TGTGCCTGGAGTTTTACAGGGAACACTGAAGCTTTCTTT
cdr3_aa: CAWSFTGNTEAFF
d_call: NA
v_call: TRBV30
j_call: TRBJ1-1
clone_size: NA

cdr3_nt: TGCGCCAGCAGCCATCCCGGGACAGGGGCAGATACGCAGTATTTT
cdr3_aa: CASSHPGTGADTQYF
d_call: TRBD1
v_call: TRBV4-1
j_call: TRBJ2-3
clone_size: few

cdr3_nt: TGCGCCAGCAGCCAAGAAGGGGCTCTTGGGGGATACGAGCAGTACTTC
cdr3_aa: CASSQEGALGGYEQYF
d_call: NA
v_call: TRBV4-1
j_call: TRBJ2-7
clone_size: many

cdr3_nt: TGTGCCAGCAGCTTAGGGGGAGGGACGAGACCCCTCCACTTT
cdr3_aa: CASSLGGGTRPLHF
d_call: NA
v_call: TRBV7-2
j_call: TRBJ1-6
clone_size: NA

cdr3_nt: TGTGCCAGCAGTTACTCCTACGGGGGGGGCCTTGATACGCAGTATTTT
cdr3_aa: CASSYSYGGGLDTQYF
d_call: TRBD2
v_call: TRBV6-5
j_call: TRBJ2-3
clone_size: NA

cdr3_nt: TGTGCCATCAGGGGTAGCGGGGGGGAGTTCGACGAGCAGTACTTC
cdr3_aa: CAIRGSGGEFDEQYF
d_call: TRBD2
v_call: TRBV10-3
j_call: TRBJ2-7
clone_size: NA

cdr3_nt: TGCGCCAGCAGACTTAGAAACTCTGGGGCCAACGTCCTGACTTTC
cdr3_aa: CASRLRNSGANVLTF
d_call: NA
v_call: TRBV4-1
j_call: TRBJ2-6
clone_size: few

cdr3_nt: TGTGCCAGCAGCTACCAGGGAGGAGGGCAGGTGGCTTTCTTT
cdr3_aa: CASSYQGGGQVAFF
d_call: NA
v_call: TRBV7-2
j_call: TRBJ1-1
clone_size: NA

cdr3_nt: TGTGCCAGCACCATGACAGGGAGGAACACTGAAGCTTTCTTT
cdr3_aa: CASTMTGRNTEAFF
d_call: TRBD1
v_call: TRBV12-3/TRBV12-4
j_call: TRBJ1-1
clone_size: few

cdr3_nt: TGTGCCAGCAGCTTAGGGGGGGACTTCAATGAGCAGTTCTTC
cdr3_aa: CASSLGGDFNEQFF
d_call: NA
v_call: TRBV7-2
j_call: TRBJ2-1
clone_size: few

cdr3_nt: TGTGCCAGCAGCAACGCGCCCCTAACAGGGCCGCGGGGCTACACCTTC
cdr3_aa: CASSNAPLTGPRGYTF
d_call: NA
v_call: TRBV7-9
j_call: TRBJ1-2
clone_size: many

cdr3_nt: TGTGCCAGCAGTCCCGGGATGAGCTCCTACGAGCAGTACTTC
cdr3_aa: CASSPGMSSYEQYF
d_call: NA
v_call: TRBV27
j_call: TRBJ2-7
clone_size: few

cdr3_nt: TGTGCCAGCAGCTTAGGTGAGCCCTACAGGGCATCTACTGAAGCTTTCTTT
cdr3_aa: CASSLGEPYRASTEAFF
d_call: NA
v_call: TRBV7-2
j_call: TRBJ1-1
clone_size: few

cdr3_nt: TGTGCCAGCTCACGGAGCGGGCGGGGGGGCGTGTACGAGCAGTACTTC
cdr3_aa: CASSRSGRGGVYEQYF
d_call: TRBD2
v_call: TRBV18
j_call: TRBJ2-7
clone_size: NA

cdr3_nt: TGCAGCGTTGAAGACGAGACGGATTTTGAGCAGTTCTTC
cdr3_aa: CSVEDETDFEQFF
d_call: NA
v_call: TRBV29-1
j_call: TRBJ2-1
clone_size: few

cdr3_nt: TGCGCCAGCAGCGAGCGGACAGACGGGGGGACTGAAGCTTTCTTT
cdr3_aa: CASSERTDGGTEAFF
d_call: NA
v_call: TRBV4-1
j_call: TRBJ1-1
clone_size: few

cdr3_nt: TGTGCCAGCACGACAGGGCCCTCACCCCTCCACTTT
cdr3_aa: CASTTGPSPLHF
d_call: TRBD1
v_call: TRBV6-5
j_call: TRBJ1-6
clone_size: NA

cdr3_nt: TGCGCCAGCAGCCCGACAAGACAGGGGGTTAATGAAAAACTGTTTTTT
cdr3_aa: CASSPTRQGVNEKLFF
d_call: TRBD1
v_call: TRBV4-3
j_call: TRBJ1-4
clone_size: few

cdr3_nt: TGCGCCAGCAGCCAAGTGGACAGGGAGGAGACCCAGTACTTC
cdr3_aa: CASSQVDREETQYF
d_call: TRBD1
v_call: TRBV4-1
j_call: TRBJ2-5
clone_size: few

cdr3_nt: TGCAGTGCTAGAAGACAGGAGCCCACAGATACGCAGTATTTT
cdr3_aa: CSARRQEPTDTQYF
d_call: NA
v_call: TRBV20-1
j_call: TRBJ2-3
clone_size: few

cdr3_nt: TGCGCCAGCAGCCAAGGAGACAGGGTGAGATCTGGCTACACCTTC
cdr3_aa: CASSQGDRVRSGYTF
d_call: TRBD1
v_call: TRBV4-1
j_call: TRBJ1-2
clone_size: NA

cdr3_nt: TGCGCCAGCAGCCAAGATCTCACCCCGGGCCCCCTTGGAGTAGCTTTCTTT
cdr3_aa: CASSQDLTPGPLGVAFF
d_call: NA
v_call: TRBV4-3
j_call: TRBJ1-1
clone_size: few

cdr3_nt: TGTGCCAGCAGCTTCTCCCCGACAGGGGAGACCCAGTACTTC
cdr3_aa: CASSFSPTGETQYF
d_call: TRBD1
v_call: TRBV7-8
j_call: TRBJ2-5
clone_size: NA

cdr3_nt: TGTGCCAGCAGTTACCAGGGAAACACCATATATTTT
cdr3_aa: CASSYQGNTIYF
d_call: NA
v_call: TRBV6-6
j_call: TRBJ1-3
clone_size: NA

cdr3_nt: TGTGCCAGCAGCTCGGGTCACCAGCCCCAGCATTTT
cdr3_aa: CASSSGHQPQHF
d_call: NA
v_call: TRBV7-2
j_call: TRBJ1-5
clone_size: few

cdr3_nt: TGTGCCAGTAGTATCAGAGGAAAAAATTCACCCCTCCACTTT
cdr3_aa: CASSIRGKNSPLHF
d_call: NA
v_call: TRBV19
j_call: TRBJ1-6
clone_size: NA

cdr3_nt: TGCAGTGCTAGGGACAGGGAAGAAGCTTTCTTT
cdr3_aa: CSARDREEAFF
d_call: TRBD1
v_call: TRBV20-1
j_call: TRBJ1-1
clone_size: NA

cdr3_nt: TGCAGTGCTAGAGATCCGACTAGTTATATCCCAGATACGCAGTATTTT
cdr3_aa: CSARDPTSYIPDTQYF
d_call: NA
v_call: TRBV20-1
j_call: TRBJ2-3
clone_size: NA

cdr3_nt: TGCGCCAGCGGCCCCGGGACAGGGGGCTCGAACACCGGGGAGCTGTTTTTT
cdr3_aa: CASGPGTGGSNTGELFF
d_call: TRBD1
v_call: TRBV5-1
j_call: TRBJ2-2
clone_size: NA

cdr3_nt: TGTGCCAGCAGCTTAGCTACTCCAAACATTCAGTACTTC
cdr3_aa: CASSLATPNIQYF
d_call: NA
v_call: TRBV11-2
j_call: TRBJ2-4
clone_size: many

cdr3_nt: TGCAGCGTCTCATTTGGGACAGCTAGCAATCAGCCCCAGCATTTT
cdr3_aa: CSVSFGTASNQPQHF
d_call: TRBD1
v_call: TRBV29-1
j_call: TRBJ1-5
clone_size: few

cdr3_nt: TGTGCCAGCAGCGCAAGGACTAGGCGAGTCACCGGGGAGCTGTTTTTT
cdr3_aa: CASSARTRRVTGELFF
d_call: TRBD2
v_call: TRBV5-6
j_call: TRBJ2-2
clone_size: few

cdr3_nt: TGTGCCAGCAGCTCATTGGGAGGACTAGCGGACTTTCCAGATACGCAGTATTTT
cdr3_aa: CASSSLGGLADFPDTQYF
d_call: TRBD2
v_call: TRBV5-5
j_call: TRBJ2-3
clone_size: few

cdr3_nt: TGTGCCAGCAGTCCGGGGGCAGGGGGCGTTGGCGGGGAGCTGTTTTTT
cdr3_aa: CASSPGAGGVGGELFF
d_call: TRBD1
v_call: TRBV12-3/TRBV12-4
j_call: TRBJ2-2
clone_size: few